This T cell receptor beta chain is drawn from a study of CXCR3-negative and CXCR3-positive naive CD8 T cells. The sorter processed each CD8+ T cell subset in triplicate at some 300,000 cells apiece. CD45RO-CCR7+CD27+CD95- cells counted as naive CD8+ T cells. Through 5' RACE with UMI labels, the TRB cDNA libraries were prepared. TCRdb reanalyzed the 5' RACE reads, giving one entry per CDR3 protein sequence and no DNA. The table lists about 130,000 distinct CDR3 sequences. Findings and limits, study-wide: CXCR3-negative and CXCR3-positive naive cells shared comparable TRBV-TRBJ usage, but memory cells did not. For CXCR3-positive naive cells, TRB CDR3s were more hydrophobic than those of CXCR3-negative naive cells.

Turning to this clonotype: Its antigen is unidentified.

This CDR3 spans 13 amino acids. The V gene's germline CDR1 is SQVTM and CDR2 ANQGSEA. The receptor was isolated from a human donor in good health. Some clones in this sample may be carry-over from other donors' samples. Source material: naive CXCR3+ CD8+ T cells from blood. Subset here: CD45RO-CCR7+CD27+CD95- naive CD8+ T cells expressing CXCR3 (TNR3+). The J gene is TRBJ2-7, the V gene TRBV29-1; the D gene TCRdb calls, TRBD1, cannot be checked with no DNA. The CDR3 loop is CSVAGTGEYEQYF.